This T cell receptor (beta chain) was found in a study of blood T cells in healthy people across ages. Findings and limits, study-wide: Per-million-T-cell TCR beta diversity fell roughly linearly with age.

Ranging in age from about 6 to 90, the donors were healthy Caucasian individuals from Russia. Drawn from each donor were around 9.1 milliliters of peripheral blood. Total RNA amounts of at least 5 micrograms were extracted per sample. Notes on this clonotype: Its antigen is still unknown.

Germline-derived CDR1 and CDR2 are SQVTM and ANQGSEA. The V and J ends lost 7 bases and 0 bases respectively, with 9 bases between them. This CDR3 spans 13 amino acids. For the second PCR, which ran for 7 to 11 cycles, a sample-barcoded 5' primer and a J-beta primer mix were used. TCRdb redid the calling of the 5' RACE reads with MiXCR, one entry per CDR3 protein. In the table there are over 1,300,000 distinct CDR3 sequences, roughly 60% of which are singletons. This TCR was sampled from a man aged 18 to 30 in good health. This chain joins TRBV29-1 and TRBJ2-2; D gene ambiguous. Sequencing was carried out using blood. The CDR3 nucleotides are TGCAGCGCCCCCGTCCCGAACACCGGGGAGCTGTTTTTT. This encodes CSAPVPNTGELFF.